The clone carrying this T cell receptor (beta chain) was recorded a few times. The antigen is unknown. CDR1 MNHEY and CDR2 SMNVEV come from the germline V gene (reference sequence). The CDR3 has 16 amino acids. The V end was cut by 1 base, the J end by 0 bases, with 12 bases between. This sample stems from a study of cytomegalovirus exposure and HLA in healthy donors. Primers: 60 Vbeta forward and 13 Jbeta reverse. Sequenced by immunoSEQ multiplex PCR; TCRdb stores in-frame clones only, minus some. The top ten clones hold 8.9% of a sample with more than 95,000 clones, 80% of them seen once. Study outcomes and limitations: Excluded were some V segments that proved indistinguishable, including TRBV6-2 and TRBV6-3. For most TCR beta V segments, an earlier analysis put the productive rate at about 90% or about 30% of the time.

Whereas donors were nominally healthy upon sampling, unrecorded immune exposures were probable. The genes are TRBV27 and TRBJ1-1; weak D call: TRBD1 (5 bases). This TCR came from a man aged 25-45 years in good health and CMV-seropositive. The sequencing sample was made of PBMCs. For the CDR3, the DNA is TGTGCCAGCAGTTTATACCTGCGGGGGATGAACACTGAAGCTTTCTTT. Its translation: CASSLYLRGMNTEAFF.